This T cell receptor beta chain was identified during a study of T cell repertoires in cytomegalovirus infection. Study-level information: Well-studied HLA-B-restricted CMV epitopes were used in the study alongside recently identified HLA-C-restricted ones. From public TCR beta signatures came an indication of both CMV infection and matching HLA type.

Germline V gives CDR1 MGHRA, CDR2 YSYEKL. The CDR3 has 16 amino acids. A remark on this clonotype: Its cognate antigen is unknown. At one boundary the junction diverges from the germline segment, which might be a read error.

Study-level results: CMV carriers having the relevant HLA were flagged by cumulative public TCR beta family frequency. HLA-C-restricted CMV clonotypes gave the most frequent clonotype in two of eight donors.

A single record per CDR3 protein comes from TCRdb applying MiXCR to the reads. Of just over 450,000 distinct CDR3 sequences listed, more than 40% are singletons. Sequenced material: cultured PBMCs, taken from culture after CMV antigen stimulation. V usage is TRBV4-1 and J usage is TRBJ2-3; possible D gene TRBD2, 6 bases. The receptor's source is a human donor in good health (CMV status not recorded). Some clones in this sample may be carry-over from other donors' samples. The CDR3 loop is CASSQGVAEEGDTQYF. CDR3 DNA: TGTGCCAGCAGCCAAGGAGTAGCGGAGGAGGGAGATACGCAGTATTTT.